These 11 T cell receptor beta chains share one sample of origin, sequenced in a study of blood T cells in healthy people across ages. The second PCR ran about 7 to 12 cycles with a sample-barcoded 5' primer and J-beta primers. TCRdb fed the 5' RACE reads into MiXCR, producing one record per CDR3 protein. Of 1.5 million to 2 million distinct CDR3 sequences listed, 28% were seen once; the top ten hold 7% to 9%. Sequencing input: blood. These receptors were taken from a woman aged 25-40 years in good health.

The CDR3 protein is CASSPRQLEFTQYF. As DNA, the CDR3 is TGTGCCAGCAGCCCACGACAGTTAGAGTTTACGCAGTATTTT. This chain connects TRBV7-6 to TRBJ2-3; TRBD1 might be the D (5 bases). This CDR3 comprises 14 residues. Germline loops: CDR1 SGHVS, CDR2 FNYEAQ. Trimming took 5 bases from V and 8 from J, leaving 17 bases between them.

Concerning this clonotype: A clone one base away is much larger, so this may be a read error. The gene calls are TRBV28 and TRBJ2-4, with a weak D call TRBD2 (6 bases). CDR3 length: 15 amino acids. Germline CDR1 and CDR2: MDHEN and SYDVKM. DNA of the CDR3: TGTGCCAGCACCCCTCCCGGGACTGCAAAAAACGTTCAGTACTTC. This encodes CASTPPGTAKNVQYF.

This clonotype was observed a handful of times. This chain connects TRBV20-1 to TRBJ2-7; 7 bases agree with TRBD2. This CDR3 comprises 12 residues. The J segment lost 3 bases and the V segment lost 7 bases, leaving 6 bases of the junction unmatched. CDR1 DFQATT and CDR2 SNEGSKA come from the germline V gene (reference sequence). CDR3 nucleotide sequence: TGCAGTGATATAGGACTAGACTACGAGCAGTACTTC. Amino acid sequence: CSDIGLDYEQYF.

This clonotype has just a few counts. The chain uses TRBV29-1 and TRBJ2-3; D might be TRBD1 (6 bases). The germline gives CDR1 SQVTM, CDR2 ANQGSEA. This CDR3 has 13 amino acids. V gave up 4 bases and J gave up 2 bases, with 10 bases separating them. Written as DNA, the CDR3 is TGCAGCGTTGCCGGGACACTCACAGATACGCAGTATTTT. It specifies CSVAGTLTDTQYF.

The chain has TRBV19 and TRBJ1-5; TRBD1 might be the D (6 bases). Germline V lookup: CDR1 LNHDA, CDR2 SQIVND (reference sequence). The CDR3 extends over 14 amino acids. V was pared by 6 bases and J by 9 bases, with 18 bases between. CDR3 sequence reads: CASSPGHPLWPQHF. CDR3 nucleotides: TGTGCCAGTAGCCCGGGACACCCGTTGTGGCCCCAGCATTTT.

The rearrangement links TRBV6-5 to TRBJ1-1; D is ambiguous. In germline, CDR1 is MNHEY, CDR2 SVGAGI. V was cut by 5 bases and J by 5 bases, with 9 bases left in between. The CDR3 is 12 residues long. The CDR3, as DNA: TGTGCCAGCAGTGGTAGTAGAACTGAAGCTTTCTTT. Translating it yields CASSGSRTEAFF.

V is TRBV29-1 and J is TRBJ1-4, with D possibly matching TRBD1 (6 bases). This CDR3 spans 15 amino acids. V was pared by 5 bases and J by 0 bases, with 13 bases between. Germline-derived CDR1 and CDR2 are SQVTM and ANQGSEA. CDR3 sequence (DNA): TGCAGCGTTTACGGACAGTCCGCAACTAATGAAAAACTGTTTTTT. As protein: CSVYGQSATNEKLFF.

The genes are TRBV9 and TRBJ2-1, with TRBD2 matching over 7 bases. The CDR3 spans 14 residues. J lost 5 bases, V lost 2 bases, and 4 bases had no gene match. Germline V gene data show CDR1 as SGDLS and CDR2 as YYNGEE. CDR3 nucleotides: TGTGCCAGCAGCGTCCAAGCGGGAAACAATGAGCAGTTCTTC. It encodes CASSVQAGNNEQFF. The full variable domain, in which reference TRBV9 and TRBJ2-1 provide the parts outside the CDR3, is DSGVTQTPKHLITATGQRVTLRCSPRSGDLSVYWYQQSLDQGLQFLIQYYNGEERAKGNILERFSAQQFPDLHSELNLSSLELGDSALYFCASSVQAGNNEQFFGPGTRLTVL.

This clonotype was picked up many times. The genes are TRBV5-1 and TRBJ2-1; D not resolved. Per germline, CDR1 SGHRS and CDR2 YFSETQ. With 1 base removed from V and 5 bases from J, the gap between germline ends came to 10 bases. CDR3 length equals 14 residues. The CDR3 DNA is TGCGCCAGCAGCTTGCAGCCCGCGGACAATGAGCAGTTCTTC. Translated, it gives CASSLQPADNEQFF. Full variable domain (remainder filled in from reference TRBV5-1 and TRBJ2-1): KAGVTQTPRYLIKTRGQQVTLSCSPISGHRSVSWYQQTPGQGLQFLFEYFSETQRNKGNFPGRFSGRQFSNSRSEMNVSTLELGDSALYLCASSLQPADNEQFFGPGTRLTVL.

As DNA, the CDR3 is TGTGCCAGCAGCCCCAAGGACGCTCTTTGGTCACCCCTCCACTTT. This gives the protein CASSPKDALWSPLHF. The rearrangement links TRBV7-2 to TRBJ1-6; D call uncertain. Deletions cut 5 bases from V and 10 bases from J, with 18 bases between. Germline CDR1 SGHTA, CDR2 FQGNSA. This CDR3 region has 15 residues.

V usage is TRBV6-5 and J usage is TRBJ2-5; D gene unclear. Germline CDR1 and CDR2: MNHEY and SVGAGI. This CDR3 has 14 residues. The V gene lost 4 bases and the J gene lost 4 bases, with 13 bases spanning the gap. The DNA of the CDR3 is TGTGCCAGCAGTTCTCTCGGCGAACGAGAGACCCAGTACTTC. This sequence encodes CASSSLGERETQYF.